This TCR beta chain was identified in a study of cytomegalovirus exposure and HLA in healthy donors. The PCR employed 60 Vbeta primers together with 13 Jbeta primers. TCRdb's copy holds only in-frame clones and misses some; the assay was immunoSEQ multiplex PCR. Of over 150,000 clones listed, 77% are singletons. General study points: After further analysis at a later stage, 16,951 TCR beta sequences were associated with HLA alleles at 0.05 false discovery rate. An apparent linkage of common viral pathogens to several of the most significant clusters emerged in a later analysis. There were reportedly fewer N-insertions in an Asian-associated ancestry cluster than the roughly 700-donor mean, in a later analysis.

As for this clone: Its matching antigen is unknown.

The receptor was isolated from a man aged 25 to 40 in good health and CMV-seropositive. Sequenced sample: PBMCs.

In nucleotides, the CDR3 is TGTGCCAGCAGCCCCGTGACAGGGTCAGGCTCACCCCTCCACTTT. Encoded protein: CASSPVTGSGSPLHF. The chain links TRBV2 to TRBJ1-6, with TRBD1 matching over 7 bases. The CDR3 is 15 residues long. In germline, CDR1 is SNHLY, CDR2 FYNNEI. With V trimmed by 6 bases and J by 10 bases, 12 bases remained unmatched. Looking up the rest from reference TRBV2 and TRBJ1-6 gives the full variable domain: EPEVTQTPSHQVTQMGQEVILRCVPISNHLYFYWYRQILGQKVEFLVSFYNNEISEKSEIFDDQFSVERPDGSNFTLKIRSTKLEDSAMYFCASSPVTGSGSPLHFGNGTRLTVT.